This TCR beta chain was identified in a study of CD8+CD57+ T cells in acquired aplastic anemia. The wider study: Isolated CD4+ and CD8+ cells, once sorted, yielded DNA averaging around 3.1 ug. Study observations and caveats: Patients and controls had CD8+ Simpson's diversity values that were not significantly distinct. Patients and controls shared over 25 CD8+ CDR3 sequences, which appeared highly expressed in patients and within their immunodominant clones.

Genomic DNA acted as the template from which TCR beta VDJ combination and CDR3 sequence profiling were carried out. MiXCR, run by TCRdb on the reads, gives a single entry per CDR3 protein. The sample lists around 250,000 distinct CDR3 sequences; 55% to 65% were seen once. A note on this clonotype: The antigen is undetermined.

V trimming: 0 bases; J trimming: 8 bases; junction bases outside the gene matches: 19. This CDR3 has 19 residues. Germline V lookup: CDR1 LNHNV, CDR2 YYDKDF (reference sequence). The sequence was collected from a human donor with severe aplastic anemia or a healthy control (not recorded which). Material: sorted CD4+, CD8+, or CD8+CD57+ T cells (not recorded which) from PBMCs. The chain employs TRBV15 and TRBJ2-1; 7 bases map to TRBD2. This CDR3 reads CATSRDRGRAQLWFDEQFF. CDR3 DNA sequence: TGTGCCACCAGCAGAGATAGAGGGAGGGCCCAGCTTTGGTTCGATGAGCAGTTCTTC.